This is a list of T cell receptor beta chains from one sample in a study of shared clonotypes between healthy human individuals. The repertoire was sequenced with immunoSEQ multiplex PCR; TCRdb's copy has only in-frame clones and lacks some. This table holds 2 million to 3 million clones, just over 90% found once. The sample was naive CD4+ T cells sorted from blood. The receptors were sampled from a man younger than 35 in good health. CDR3s include the opening cysteine and the closing phenylalanine or tryptophan. Fields, in order: D gene, J gene, CDR3 length, V gene, clone size, CDR3 DNA, CDR3 protein. A D gene is named only where the DNA matches it firmly. Only some rows state a clone size, as once, few, many or a class for expanded clones.

- TRBJ1-5 13 TRBV30 - TGTGCCTGGAGCGGACAGAGTGATCAGCCCCAGCATTTT CAWSGQSDQPQHF
- TRBJ1-4 13 TRBV11-2 - TGTGCCAGCAGCCTGGACGGGAATTTAAAGCTGTTTTTT CASSLDGNLKLFF
- TRBJ2-5 13 TRBV12-5 - TGTGCTAGTGCTACAGCGTACCAAGAGACCCAGTACTTC CASATAYQETQYF
- TRBJ2-7 13 TRBV29-1 - TGCAGCATCATCCGACTGGGTGGGCGCGAGCAGTACTTC CSIIRLGGREQYF
- TRBJ1-1 15 TRBV5-1 - TGCGCCAGCAGCTTGGTAACAGGGTGGGACACTGAAGCTTTCTTT CASSLVTGWDTEAFF
- TRBJ2-3 13 TRBV5-1 - TGCGCCAGTGCATCCGGGGGCACAGATACGCAGTATTTT CASASGGTDTQYF
- TRBJ1-4 15 TRBV6-5 - TGTGCCAGCAGTTACCTCCTTGGGGCCAATGAAAAACTGTTTTTT CASSYLLGANEKLFF
- TRBJ2-1 14 TRBV18 - TGTGCCAGCTCACTTGACAACCCGCCAAATGAGCAGTTCTTC CASSLDNPPNEQFF
TRBD1 TRBJ2-3 15 TRBV7-3 - TGTGCCAGCAGCCTCACGGGACAGATCACAGATACGCAGTATTTT CASSLTGQITDTQYF
TRBD1 TRBJ2-3 17 TRBV5-4 - TGTGCCAGCAGCTTGGGCGTCACAGGGGCTAGCACAGATACGCAGTATTTT CASSLGVTGASTDTQYF
- TRBJ2-7 15 TRBV5-1 once TGCGCCAGCAGCTTGGGGACAACTTACTCCTACGAGCAGTACTTC CASSLGTTYSYEQYF
- TRBJ1-4 17 TRBV18 - TGTGCCAGCTCACCGTCCGCCGGTGTGGGCACTAATGAAAAACTGTTTTTT CASSPSAGVGTNEKLFF
- TRBJ2-5 13 TRBV5-5 once TGTGCCAGCAGCTTGGATGCCGGAGAGACCCAGTACTTC CASSLDAGETQYF
- TRBJ1-1 15 TRBV6-1 - TGTGCCAGCTCAGTACTGGACAGCCAGGGCACTGAAGCTTTCTTT CASSVLDSQGTEAFF
- TRBJ1-6 14 TRBV5-1 - TGCGCCAGCGCCTATAGCTCCTATAATTCACCCCTCCACTTT CASAYSSYNSPLHF
- TRBJ2-3 14 TRBV10-2 - TGCGCCAGCAGTGTGGCGGGGAGCACAGATACGCAGTATTTT CASSVAGSTDTQYF
- TRBJ2-2 15 TRBV13 - TGTGCCAGCAGCTTAGCGGGAGCAAACACCGGGGAGCTGTTTTTT CASSLAGANTGELFF
TRBD1 TRBJ1-5 16 TRBV19 - TGTGCCAGTACCCCGACAGGGGGCCAAAGCAATCAGCCCCAGCATTTT CASTPTGGQSNQPQHF
- TRBJ1-4 14 TRBV15 - TGTGCCACCAGCAGAGGCGGGGAGGGAGAAAAACTGTTTTTT CATSRGGEGEKLFF
- TRBJ2-7 16 TRBV5-4 - TGTGCCAGCAGCCAAGTTTTAGCGGAATCTCGGAACGAGCAGTACTTC CASSQVLAESRNEQYF
TRBD1 TRBJ2-1 17 TRBV4-2 - TGTGCCAGCAGCCTAAACGCCGGGACAGCTACCTACAATGAGCAGTTCTTC CASSLNAGTATYNEQFF
TRBD1 TRBJ2-7 12 TRBV25-1 - TGTGCCAGCAGAGGGACAGGCTACGAGCAGTACTTC CASRGTGYEQYF
- TRBJ2-7 14 TRBV10-1 - TGCGCCAGCAGTGAGTCGGGTTCTAGTGCCGAGCAGTACTTC CASSESGSSAEQYF
TRBD1 TRBJ1-1 13 TRBV10-3 - TGTGCCATACTAAACAGGGGAAACACTGAAGCTTTCTTT CAILNRGNTEAFF
- TRBJ2-6 19 TRBV7-9 - TGTGCCAGCAGCCAAGGATTAGGGACTGTAAAGGCTGGGGCCAACGTCCTGACTTTC CASSQGLGTVKAGANVLTF
TRBD2 TRBJ2-1 19 TRBV5-6 - TGTGCCAGCAGCCCCGAGGTCGGACTAGCGGGAACGGTGGAGAATGAGCAGTTCTTC CASSPEVGLAGTVENEQFF
TRBD1 TRBJ2-7 12 TRBV18 once TGTGCCAGCTCAAAGACAGGGGACGAGCAGTACTTC CASSKTGDEQYF
- TRBJ1-1 16 TRBV21-1 - TGTGCCAGCACCGTCACAGGGGGAACGGGTAGTACTGAAGCTTTCTTT CASTVTGGTGSTEAFF
TRBD2 TRBJ2-1 12 TRBV7-3 - TGTGCTTCCGCGGGGGATCTCAATGAGCAGTTCTTC CASAGDLNEQFF
- TRBJ1-5 15 TRBV28 - TGTGCCAGCAGTCTCCCAGGGGAAAGGGTTCAGCCCCAGCATTTT CASSLPGERVQPQHF
TRBD1 TRBJ1-5 14 TRBV19 - TGTGCCAGTAGTGGCACAGGGGGCAATCAGCCCCAGCATTTT CASSGTGGNQPQHF
- TRBJ2-7 14 TRBV29-1 - TGCAGCGCGTCAGACCCAGGGGTTAACAACGAGCAGTACTTC CSASDPGVNNEQYF
- TRBJ1-5 12 TRBV7-2 - TGTGCCAGCAGCTTAGAAAAGGGACCCCAGCATTTT CASSLEKGPQHF
- TRBJ2-3 14 TRBV7-2 - TGTGCCAGCAGCTCCCGGACAGTCTCGGATACGCAGTATTTT CASSSRTVSDTQYF
- TRBJ2-1 15 TRBV10-3 once TGTGCCATCAGTGAGTTAGCTATGGGGGCAAATGAGCAGTTCTTC CAISELAMGANEQFF
- TRBJ1-1 11 TRBV5-3 once TGTGCCAGAAGCCTACAGGGTTCAGCTTTCTTT CARSLQGSAFF
- TRBJ2-5 11 TRBV30 - TGTGCCTGGATGCAGGGAGAGACCCAGTACTTC CAWMQGETQYF
- TRBJ1-1 14 TRBV27 - TGTGCCAGCAGACGGACGGGGGGAGGCACTGAAGCTTTCTTT CASRRTGGGTEAFF
TRBD1 TRBJ2-4 16 TRBV19 - TGTGCCAGTAGTTTTCCGGGACAGGGTGTGGAAAGCATTCAGTACTTC CASSFPGQGVESIQYF
- TRBJ1-1 13 TRBV6-5 - TGTGCCAGCAGGCACCAACGGAACACTGAAGCTTTCTTT CASRHQRNTEAFF
- TRBJ1-2 15 TRBV6-6 few TGTGCCAGCAGCCTGGGGGAATTACACTCTAGCGGCTACACCTTC CASSLGELHSSGYTF
- TRBJ2-5 14 TRBV5-4 - TGTGCCAGCAGCTTGGGTGGGGGGAGAGAGACCCAGTACTTC CASSLGGGRETQYF
- TRBJ1-2 15 TRBV6-5 - TGTGCCAGCAGTTACTCCCAGGATGGGGGTACTTACTACACCTTC CASSYSQDGGTYYTF
- TRBJ1-6 16 TRBV4-1 few TGCGCCAGCAGCCAAGTCGATCGGCAGCTTAATTCACCCCTCCACTTT CASSQVDRQLNSPLHF
- TRBJ1-3 15 TRBV15 - TGTGCCACCAGCAGAGGCCGGGGGCAAGGAAACACCATATATTTT CATSRGRGQGNTIYF
TRBD1 TRBJ1-4 14 TRBV5-4 - TGTGCCAGCAGCGAGGGACAGGGTGCTGAAAAACTGTTTTTT CASSEGQGAEKLFF
- TRBJ2-1 15 TRBV5-1 - TGCGCCAGCAGCTTGAGAGGGATTGAGGATAATGAGCAGTTCTTC CASSLRGIEDNEQFF
- TRBJ2-1 14 TRBV7-2 - TGTGCCAGCAGCCGCGGTAGCTCCTACAATGAGCAGTTCTTC CASSRGSSYNEQFF
- TRBJ1-1 15 TRBV6-9 - TGTGCCAGCAGTTACTCCCGGCAGGGAAACACTGAAGCTTTCTTT CASSYSRQGNTEAFF
- TRBJ2-3 14 TRBV6-1 once TGTGCCAGCAATCGTGATAGATCTGGAGATACGCAGTATTTT CASNRDRSGDTQYF